Detailed here is one T cell receptor (beta chain). Its antigen is currently not known. No clone much larger than this one lies a single base away; base qualities are absent. The CDR3 regions of human TCRbeta chains were analyzed by immunosequencing. Per the original workflow: TCRs in the repertoires were compared against a reference library of SARS-CoV-2-specific TCRs that had been generated with the MIRA antigen-specificity platform. Breadth meant the fraction of unique TCRs that were SARS-CoV-2-associated, whereas depth meant the fraction of total T cells that were SARS-CoV-2-associated. Each spike-specific TCR was assigned to its reactive spike region and to a CD4 or CD8 class using the MIRA data. Log10-transformed breadth and depth values were compared by one-way ANOVA with Sidak's multiple comparisons tests. TCRdb took over this immuneACCESS table, retaining in-frame rearrangements with V and J assigned. Such tables are incomplete; in checked studies, under half of the missing clones stem from an unresolved V gene, and the remainder is unexplained. V and J calls and clone size are copied from that table; D and trimming were computed from the DNA. The sample table holds about 85,000 clones, of which roughly 88% were seen once. The ten top clones hold around 5.8% of the sample.

This specimen's time point label, per the study, means: baseline before first vaccination. Vaccinee samples came from UK trials COV001 and COV002, including a single-blind randomized controlled phase 2/3 trial of AZD1222 (ChAdOx1 nCoV-19) in healthy adults. For TCRbeta chain sequencing, PBMC samples were collected from trial participants at day 0 and at day 28 after the second dose. This sample is drawn from a study of T cell responses to AZD1222 COVID-19 vaccine (dated by TCRdb to about 2021). For the wider study: AZD1222 recipients given second doses at about 4 weeks or at about 12 weeks were pooled, since spike-specific TCR depth and breadth were not found to differ between the two schedules. TCR sequencing covered 230 or so trial participants: around 210 given two doses of AZD1222 and 26 given two doses of MenACWY control vaccine. Enrollment into the trials was organized by age into subgroups of 18-55, 56-69 and 70-plus years, and those subgroups contained 148, 28 and 57 TCR-sequenced participants, respectively.

Results the study describes overall, beyond this receptor: After two AZD1222 doses, spike-specific TCR breadth and depth were significantly higher than at day 0 and than in MenACWY recipients. CD4 TCRs associated with the vaccine covered the entire spike protein, and the dominant responses were in regions 160-218 and 743-854. Because no day 14 peak-response samples were available, the repertoires could be characterized only after the peak T cell response. Conclusions about previously exposed vaccinees were limited because only six AZD1222 recipients were SARS-CoV-2 seropositive at baseline. In the small 56-69-year group, the increase in depth fell short of significance, most likely because of low power. Epitopes outside the regions mutated in the B.1.351 and B.1.1.7 variants were reportedly recognized by nearly half of the unique spike-specific TCRs. Participants were mostly white British and included more females than males, and it was suggested by the authors that clonal diversity may have been underestimated.

The trim is 6 bases for V and 2 bases for J, with a gap of 13 bases between the germline ends. The CDR3 sequence holds 14 residues, the cysteine and phenylalanine included. The read is trimmed to its CDR3 DNA, 42 bases read in frame from base 1. CDR1 and CDR2 were assigned from the germline V gene as MDHEN and SYDVKM. The clonotype originates from an adult in good health. Here the chain combines TRBV28 and TRBJ1-1; TRBD1 might be the D gene, on 5 matching bases. The specimen was peripheral blood, collected on day 0 of AZD1222 vaccination. The base sequence is TGTGCCAGCAGAGCAAGGGGCCTCAACACTGAAGCTTTCTTT. Its protein reads: CASRARGLNTEAFF.